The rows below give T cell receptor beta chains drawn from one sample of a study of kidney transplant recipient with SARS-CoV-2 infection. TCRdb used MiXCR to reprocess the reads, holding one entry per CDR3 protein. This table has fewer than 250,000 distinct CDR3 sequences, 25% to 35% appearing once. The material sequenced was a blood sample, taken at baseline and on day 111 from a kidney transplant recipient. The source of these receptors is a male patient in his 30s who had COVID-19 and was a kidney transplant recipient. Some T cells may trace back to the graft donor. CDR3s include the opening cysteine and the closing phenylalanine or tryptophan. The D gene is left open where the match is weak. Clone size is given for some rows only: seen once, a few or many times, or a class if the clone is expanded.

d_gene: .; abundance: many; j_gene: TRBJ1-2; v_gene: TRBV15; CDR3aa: CATSRDRAGINYGYTF; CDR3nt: TGTGCCACCAGCAGAGATAGGGCAGGGATTAACTATGGCTACACCTTC
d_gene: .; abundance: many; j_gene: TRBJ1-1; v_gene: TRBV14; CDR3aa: CASSQVRGKAFF; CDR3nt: TGTGCCAGCAGCCAGGTCCGAGGTAAAGCTTTCTTT
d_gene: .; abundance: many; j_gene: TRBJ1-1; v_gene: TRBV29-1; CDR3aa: CSVRGIGGINTEAFF; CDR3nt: TGCAGCGTGAGGGGGATTGGGGGGATAAACACTGAAGCTTTCTTT
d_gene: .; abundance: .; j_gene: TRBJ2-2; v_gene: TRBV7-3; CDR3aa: CASSLNWTEHQGAVF; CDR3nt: TGTGCCAGCAGCTTAAACTGGACGGAACACCAGGGAGCTGTTTTT
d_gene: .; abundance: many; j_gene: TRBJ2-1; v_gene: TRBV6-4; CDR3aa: CASSGDSEAEQFF; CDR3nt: TGTGCCAGCAGTGGGGATAGTGAGGCTGAGCAGTTCTTC
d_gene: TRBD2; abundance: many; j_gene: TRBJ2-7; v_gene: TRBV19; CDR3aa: CASSMSSGGDAYEQYF; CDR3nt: TGTGCCAGTAGTATGAGTAGCGGGGGGGATGCCTACGAGCAGTACTTC
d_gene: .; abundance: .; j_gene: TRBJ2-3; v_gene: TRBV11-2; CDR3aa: CASSPGWGNTQYF; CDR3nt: TGTGCCAGCAGCCCCGGGTGGGGGAATACGCAGTATTTT
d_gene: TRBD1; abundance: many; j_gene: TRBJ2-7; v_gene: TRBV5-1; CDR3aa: CASTGRGRGEQYF; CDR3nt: TGCGCCAGCACGGGCAGGGGGCGAGGAGAGCAGTACTTC
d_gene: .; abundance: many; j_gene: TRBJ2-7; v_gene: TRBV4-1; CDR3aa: CASSPGLGYEQYF; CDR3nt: TGCGCCAGCAGCCCCGGACTGGGCTACGAGCAGTACTTC
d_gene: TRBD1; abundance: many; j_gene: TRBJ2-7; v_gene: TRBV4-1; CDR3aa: CASSQAGGISDYEQYF; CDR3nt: TGCGCCAGCAGCCAAGCAGGGGGCATAAGTGACTACGAGCAGTACTTC
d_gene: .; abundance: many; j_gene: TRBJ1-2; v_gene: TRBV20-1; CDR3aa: CSVKGGGYGYTF; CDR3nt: TGCAGTGTAAAGGGGGGGGGCTATGGCTACACCTTC
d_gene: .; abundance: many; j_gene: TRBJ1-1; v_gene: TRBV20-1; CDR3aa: CSVTGNTEAFF; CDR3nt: TGCAGTGTGACGGGGAACACTGAAGCTTTCTTT
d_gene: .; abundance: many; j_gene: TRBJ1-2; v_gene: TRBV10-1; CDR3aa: CASSSMERSRKTYGYTF; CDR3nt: TGCGCCAGCAGTTCTATGGAAAGATCGCGAAAGACCTATGGCTACACCTTC
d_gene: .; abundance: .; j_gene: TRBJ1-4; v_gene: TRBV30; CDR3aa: CAWSGAGSNEKLFF; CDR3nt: TGTGCCTGGAGTGGGGCAGGGTCTAATGAAAAACTGTTTTTT
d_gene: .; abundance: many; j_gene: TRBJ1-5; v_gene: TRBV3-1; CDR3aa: CASSQDHGLSQHF; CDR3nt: TGTGCCAGCAGCCAAGATCACGGCCTGTCCCAGCATTTT
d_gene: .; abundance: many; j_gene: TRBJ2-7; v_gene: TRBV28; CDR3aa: CASSFTALVHEQYF; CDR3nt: TGTGCCAGCAGTTTTACAGCCCTAGTGCACGAGCAGTACTTC
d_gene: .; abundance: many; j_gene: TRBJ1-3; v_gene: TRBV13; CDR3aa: CASSLGHIERGNTIYF; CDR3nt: TGTGCCAGCAGCTTAGGACATATCGAACGGGGAAACACCATATATTTT
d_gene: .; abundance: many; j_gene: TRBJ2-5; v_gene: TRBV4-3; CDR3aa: CASSQDRGQTQYF; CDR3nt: TGCGCCAGCAGCCAAGACAGGGGTCAGACCCAGTACTTC
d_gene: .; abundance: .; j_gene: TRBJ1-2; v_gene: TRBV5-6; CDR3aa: CASASDNSRKTYGYTF; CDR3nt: TGTGCCAGCGCTTCGGACAATAGTCGAAAGACCTATGGCTACACCTTC
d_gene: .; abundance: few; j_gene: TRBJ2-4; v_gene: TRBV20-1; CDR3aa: CSARDWDGLAKNIQYF; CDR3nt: TGCAGTGCTAGAGATTGGGACGGATTAGCCAAAAACATTCAGTACTTC
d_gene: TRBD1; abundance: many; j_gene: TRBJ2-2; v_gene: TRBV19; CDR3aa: CASSMVRGLDTGELFF; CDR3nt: TGTGCCAGTAGTATGGTCAGGGGGCTGGACACCGGGGAGCTGTTTTTT
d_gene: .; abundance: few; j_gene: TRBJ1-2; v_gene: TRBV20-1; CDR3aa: CSARALGRGVDYGYTF; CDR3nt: TGCAGTGCTAGAGCTCTGGGTAGGGGAGTCGACTATGGCTACACCTTC
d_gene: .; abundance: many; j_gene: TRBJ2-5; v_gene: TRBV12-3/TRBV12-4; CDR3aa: CASSLERARETQYF; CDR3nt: TGTGCCAGCAGTTTAGAGCGGGCGCGGGAGACCCAGTACTTC
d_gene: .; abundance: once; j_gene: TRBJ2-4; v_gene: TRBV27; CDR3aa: CASTAGNERFF; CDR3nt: TGTGCCAGCACGGCCGGGAATGAGCGGTTCTTC
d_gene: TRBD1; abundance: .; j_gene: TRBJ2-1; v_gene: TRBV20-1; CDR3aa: CSARERGQGKGTYNEQFF; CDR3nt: TGCAGTGCTAGAGAGCGGGGACAGGGCAAGGGAACCTACAATGAGCAGTTCTTC
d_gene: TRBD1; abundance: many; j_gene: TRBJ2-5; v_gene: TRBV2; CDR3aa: CASTPDRGRETQYF; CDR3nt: TGTGCCAGCACCCCGGACAGGGGGCGGGAGACCCAGTACTTC
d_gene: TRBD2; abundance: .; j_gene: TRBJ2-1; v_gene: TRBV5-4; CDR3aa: CASIKTSGGPYNEQFF; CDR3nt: TGTGCCAGCATCAAGACTAGCGGGGGGCCTTACAATGAGCAGTTCTTC
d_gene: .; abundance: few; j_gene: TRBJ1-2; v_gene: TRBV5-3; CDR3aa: CARILSVVRKTYGYTF; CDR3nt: TGTGCCAGAATACTGTCAGTGGTGAGAAAGACCTATGGCTACACCTTC
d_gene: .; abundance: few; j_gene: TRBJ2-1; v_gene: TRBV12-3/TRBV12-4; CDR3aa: CASRARGFYNEQFF; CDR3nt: TGTGCCAGCAGGGCTAGGGGCTTCTACAATGAGCAGTTCTTC
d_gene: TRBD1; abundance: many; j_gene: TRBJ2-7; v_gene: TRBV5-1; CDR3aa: CASSLGPGTGGIYEQYF; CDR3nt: TGCGCCAGCAGCTTGGGCCCCGGGACAGGAGGGATATACGAGCAGTACTTC